The rows below give T cell receptor beta chains drawn from one sample of a study of immune evolution from preneoplasia to lung adenocarcinoma. Repertoires were generated with immunoSEQ multiplex PCR, while TCRdb's copy carries only in-frame clones and drops some. This table has roughly 35,000 clones, 74% appearing once. Material: FFPE invasive lung adenocarcinoma tissue. The receptors stem from a person between 55 and 70 years old with lung adenocarcinoma. Both conserved end residues are part of each CDR3. D genes are given only for firm matches. The size entry is marked missing in some rows and otherwise reads once, few, many or a size class.

DNA	CDR3	D	size	V	J
TGCGCCAGCAGCTTGGGAGCTAGCGGGGGTTACGAGCAGTACTTC	CASSLGASGGYEQYF	TRBD2	-	TRBV5-1	TRBJ2-7
TGTGCCAGCAGCTCCTACACGGCTAGCTACGAGCAGTACTTC	CASSSYTASYEQYF	-	-	TRBV7-2	TRBJ2-7
TGTGCCAGCTCTCAAGGGGTGACTGAAGCTTTCTTT	CASSQGVTEAFF	-	-	TRBV18	TRBJ1-1
TGTGCCAGCAGTTTGTCCGGACGGACGAACACCGGGGAGCTGTTTTTT	CASSLSGRTNTGELFF	-	few	TRBV28	TRBJ2-2
TGCGCCAGCAGCTTCCTCACACAGGGGCTAGAGCAGTACTTC	CASSFLTQGLEQYF	TRBD1	few	TRBV5-1	TRBJ2-7
TGCAGCGTTGTCAGGGACTACGAGCAGTACTTC	CSVVRDYEQYF	-	-	TRBV29-1	TRBJ2-7
TGCAGCGTTGTCGGAGATAGCAATCAGCCCCAGCATTTT	CSVVGDSNQPQHF	-	-	TRBV29-1	TRBJ1-5
TGCAGCGTTCTACGACTAGCGGGAGTCAAGGAAGAGCAGTACTTC	CSVLRLAGVKEEQYF	TRBD2	-	TRBV29-1	TRBJ2-7
TGTGCCAGTAGCGGTAGGGGAGAAAATCAGCCCCAGCATTTT	CASSGRGENQPQHF	-	-	TRBV19	TRBJ1-5
TGTGCCAGCAGCGCTGGACAGGTCCGAGGTGACACCATATATTTT	CASSAGQVRGDTIYF	TRBD1	-	TRBV9	TRBJ1-3
TGTGCCAGCTCACCACCCCTAGCGGGAGAGGTGGCGCAGTACTTC	CASSPPLAGEVAQYF	TRBD2	-	TRBV18	TRBJ2-7
TGTGCCAGCAGTTTAGCCGGACCGAACGGCGGTCGAGTCTATGGCTACACCTTC	CASSLAGPNGGRVYGYTF	-	-	TRBV28	TRBJ1-2
TGTGCCAGCAGCTTACGACTAGGCTCCTACAATGAGCAGTTCTTC	CASSLRLGSYNEQFF	-	-	TRBV7-2	TRBJ2-1
TGTGCCACCGAACGGGACGTTCTAGCGTCGCTAGCCAAAAACATTCAGTACTTC	CATERDVLASLAKNIQYF	-	-	TRBV7-3	TRBJ2-4
TGCGCCAGCAGTCCTGCCATCTCCTACGAGCAGTACTTC	CASSPAISYEQYF	-	-	TRBV10-1	TRBJ2-7
TGTGCCAGCAGCTTAAGAGGGGGCTACGAGCAGTACTTC	CASSLRGGYEQYF	-	-	TRBV11-3	TRBJ2-7
TGTGCCAGCAGTTCCCGAACTGAAGCTTTCTTT	CASSSRTEAFF	-	-	TRBV27	TRBJ1-1
TGTGCCAGCTCAACTTACAGGGGCTCAGATACGCAGTATTTT	CASSTYRGSDTQYF	TRBD1	-	TRBV18	TRBJ2-3
TGCGCCAGCAGCTCCGGGACAGGGGGCACCGGGGAGCTGTTTTTT	CASSSGTGGTGELFF	TRBD1	-	TRBV5-1	TRBJ2-2
TGTGCCAGCAGTTACCCGGGGATGAACACTGAAGCTTTCTTT	CASSYPGMNTEAFF	-	-	TRBV6-6	TRBJ1-1
TGTGCCAGCAGTTTAAGGTGGGGAGGGAATGAGCAGTTCTTC	CASSLRWGGNEQFF	TRBD2	-	TRBV27	TRBJ2-1
TGTGCCAGTAGTATCCGCGGGACGGGCGATGAGCAGTTCTTC	CASSIRGTGDEQFF	-	-	TRBV19	TRBJ2-1
TGTGCCAGCAGCTTATACCGACAGGGGTCCTACGAGCAGTACTTC	CASSLYRQGSYEQYF	TRBD1	once	TRBV7-2	TRBJ2-7
TGTGCCAGCAGCAAATTGATGACAACGCTTACGCAGTATTTT	CASSKLMTTLTQYF	-	-	TRBV21-1	TRBJ2-3
TGTGCCACAAACAGGGAAAGGCTGCCCCAGCATTTT	CATNRERLPQHF	-	-	TRBV28	TRBJ1-5
TGTGCCAGCAGCGGCAAATACCGGGACAGGCGGATGGGGGCCAACGTCCTGACTTTC	CASSGKYRDRRMGANVLTF	TRBD1	-	TRBV9	TRBJ2-6
TGCAGCGTTGAAGAACCCACAGGGGCCCGGGGCTTTAACAAAAACATTCAGTACTTC	CSVEEPTGARGFNKNIQYF	TRBD1	-	TRBV29-1	TRBJ2-4
TGTGCCACGAGTGACAGGTTCAGCACAGATACGCAGTATTTT	CATSDRFSTDTQYF	-	-	TRBV7-8	TRBJ2-3
TGCAGCGGCGGGAATCAAGGGATCAGCCAAGAGACCCAGTACTTC	CSGGNQGISQETQYF	-	-	TRBV29-1	TRBJ2-5
TGTGCCACCAGCACCCTCGACAGCCAAGAGACCCAGTACTTC	CATSTLDSQETQYF	-	-	TRBV15	TRBJ2-5
TGTGCCAGTTGGGACAGGGGTTCCTACAATGAGCAGTTCTTC	CASWDRGSYNEQFF	TRBD1	-	TRBV19	TRBJ2-1
TGTGCCAGCAGTGACGGCCAGGGGGTCACTGAAGCTTTCTTT	CASSDGQGVTEAFF	TRBD1	-	TRBV6-4	TRBJ1-1
TGTGCCAGCAGTTTTATCGGGGAACAGCCCCAGCATTTT	CASSFIGEQPQHF	-	-	TRBV28	TRBJ1-5
TGTGCCAGCAGTTTATCCCCACCGGGACTAGCGGTAAAAACCTACAATGAGCAGTTCTTC	CASSLSPPGLAVKTYNEQFF	TRBD2	once	TRBV27	TRBJ2-1
TGCGCCAGCAGTCGACTAGCGGGAGCCGGGGAGCTGTTTTTT	CASSRLAGAGELFF	TRBD2	-	TRBV10-2	TRBJ2-2
TGCGCCAGCAGCTGGGGGGGTAGCGGGAGCTTCGCCACAGATACGCAGTATTTT	CASSWGGSGSFATDTQYF	TRBD2	-	TRBV5-1	TRBJ2-3
TGTGCCAGTAGAGAGGTGGGGATTTCTGAAGCTTTCTTT	CASREVGISEAFF	-	-	TRBV19	TRBJ1-1
TGTGCCAGCAGCCCCTACACGGGGGCCGAGCAGTACTTC	CASSPYTGAEQYF	-	-	TRBV7-6	TRBJ2-7
TGTGCCACCAGCAGAGGAGGTGGAGCCAAAAACATTCAGTACTTC	CATSRGGGAKNIQYF	-	-	TRBV15	TRBJ2-4
TGTGCCAGCAGCTTAGCCCACGAGCAGTACTTC	CASSLAHEQYF	-	-	TRBV7-2	TRBJ2-7
TGTGCCATCAGAGACTCCGAGCGTTACAATGAGCAGTTCTTC	CAIRDSERYNEQFF	-	-	TRBV10-3	TRBJ2-1
TGTGCCAGCAGCGTAGACCGTACAACTAACTATGGCTACACCTTC	CASSVDRTTNYGYTF	-	once	TRBV9	TRBJ1-2
TGCGCCAGCAGTGTCTACACCGGGGAGCTGTTTTTT	CASSVYTGELFF	-	few	TRBV10-2	TRBJ2-2
TGTGCCAGTAGTATCCGAGGGAAAGGAGGCTCTGGAAACACCATATATTTT	CASSIRGKGGSGNTIYF	-	-	TRBV19	TRBJ1-3
TGTGCCAGCAGCTTCGGGGCTAGCGGAAGCACAGATACGCAGTATTTT	CASSFGASGSTDTQYF	TRBD2	-	TRBV5-6	TRBJ2-3
TGTGCCAGCAGGGCAGGGGTCCGGGAGCAGTTCTTC	CASRAGVREQFF	-	-	TRBV28	TRBJ2-1